These T cell receptor beta chains were read from a single sample in a study of CD4+ T cells in melanoma. Only in-frame clones appear in the TCRdb table, and some are missing; sequencing was by immunoSEQ multiplex PCR. The sample includes approximately 47,000 clones, 80% to 90% of them seen just once. The sample taken for sequencing was peripheral blood. These receptors originate from a human donor with melanoma. CDR3s include the opening cysteine and the closing phenylalanine or tryptophan. A D gene is named only where the DNA matches it firmly. A row's size may be missing; if present it is once, few, many or a size class.

>.|TRBV4-3|TRBJ2-3|.
TGCGCCAGCAGCCAAGAACTACCAGGGAGCACAGATACGCAGTATTTT
CASSQELPGSTDTQYF
>.|TRBV6-6|TRBJ1-1|.
TGTGCCAGCAGTTACTCCCCGGACACGTTGAACACTGAAGCTTTCTTT
CASSYSPDTLNTEAFF
>.|TRBV27|TRBJ2-7|.
TGTGCCAGCAGTTTGGAGGGGGCTAGAGACGAGCAGTACTTC
CASSLEGARDEQYF
>.|TRBV19|TRBJ1-2|.
TGTGCCAGTAGCCCCGGAGGCGCCAGCTACGGCTACACCTTC
CASSPGGASYGYTF
>.|TRBV14|TRBJ1-4|.
TGTGCCAGCAGCCAAGGACGGCTAAATGAAAAACTGTTTTTT
CASSQGRLNEKLFF
>.|TRBV29-1|TRBJ2-7|.
TGCAGCGTTGGGACAGCCTACGAGCAGTACTTC
CSVGTAYEQYF
>.|TRBV7-3|TRBJ2-3|once
TGTGCCAGCAGCTCGACAGGTTCCACAGATACGCAGTATTTT
CASSSTGSTDTQYF
>.|TRBV29-1|TRBJ2-2|.
TGCAGCGTAAAGGAGAACACCGGGGAGCTGTTTTTT
CSVKENTGELFF
>TRBD1|TRBV28|TRBJ1-4|.
TGTGCCAGCGGGGGACAGGGCTTTAATGAAAAACTGTTTTTT
CASGGQGFNEKLFF
>TRBD2|TRBV2|TRBJ2-2|.
TGTGCCAGCAGTGAGTTAGCGGGGGGAAGGACCGGGGAGCTGTTTTTT
CASSELAGGRTGELFF
>.|TRBV19|TRBJ2-5|.
TGTGCCAGTAGGCCCACGGGGGCGAAAGAGACCCAGTACTTC
CASRPTGAKETQYF
>.|TRBV28|TRBJ1-6|.
TGTGCCAGCAGTTTATCGTCACGGTATAATTCACCCCTCCACTTT
CASSLSSRYNSPLHF
>TRBD2|TRBV7-8|TRBJ2-3|.
TGTGCCAGCAGCTATACTAGCGGAAGCACAGATACGCAGTATTTT
CASSYTSGSTDTQYF
>TRBD1|TRBV5-4|TRBJ1-1|.
TGTGCCAGCAGCCCCGGGAGGGGGCCTGGCACTGAAGCTTTCTTT
CASSPGRGPGTEAFF
>.|TRBV9|TRBJ2-1|.
TGTGCCAGCAGCCTCAGACTCGACAATGAGCAGTTCTTC
CASSLRLDNEQFF
>TRBD2|TRBV9|TRBJ2-1|.
TGTGCCAGCAGCGCCGGAGCCGGGACTAGAGGCTACAATGAGCAGTTCTTC
CASSAGAGTRGYNEQFF
>.|TRBV28|TRBJ1-4|.
TGTGCCAGCAGTTTAAACCAGGGGACGGCTAATGAAAAACTGTTTTTT
CASSLNQGTANEKLFF
>.|TRBV5-6|TRBJ1-2|once
TGTGCCAGCAGCCCGGGGGGGAATAACTATGGCTACACCTTC
CASSPGGNNYGYTF
>.|TRBV18|TRBJ2-7|.
TGTGCCAGCTCACCAACTCGAATCCCGACAGGGAGGTACGAGCAGTACTTC
CASSPTRIPTGRYEQYF
>TRBD1|TRBV27|TRBJ2-1|.
TGTGCCAGCAGTTTCGTGGGGGGCAGGGGGCGTACTGAGCAGTTCTTC
CASSFVGGRGRTEQFF
>.|TRBV4-1|TRBJ1-3|.
TGCGCCAGCAGCCAAGTCGCGAACACCATATATTTT
CASSQVANTIYF
>TRBD1|TRBV5-6|TRBJ1-2|.
TGTGCCAGCAGCTTGGGGACAGGGAGTGGCTACACCTTC
CASSLGTGSGYTF
>.|TRBV29-1|TRBJ2-7|.
TGCAGCGTCGCTGAGGCCGGGACACCTACCTACGAGCAGTACTTC
CSVAEAGTPTYEQYF
>.|TRBV10-1|TRBJ2-7|.
TGCGCCAGCAAGGACAGATACTACGAGCAGTACTTC
CASKDRYYEQYF
>TRBD1|TRBV10-1|TRBJ1-4|.
TGCGCCAGCAGCACGACAGGGGATGTAGGTGAAAAACTGTTTTTT
CASSTTGDVGEKLFF
>.|TRBV14|TRBJ2-2|few
TGTGCCAGCAGCCAAGAACAGGGGGGGTCCTTGACCGGGGAGCTGTTTTTT
CASSQEQGGSLTGELFF
>.|TRBV5-4|TRBJ2-2|.
TGTGCCAGCAGCCATCGACAGTACACCGGGGAGCTGTTTTTT
CASSHRQYTGELFF
>.|TRBV5-4|TRBJ2-7|.
TGTGCCAGCAGCAGGGACATTTCCTACGAGCAGTACTTC
CASSRDISYEQYF
>.|TRBV5-1|TRBJ1-4|.
TGCGCCAGCAGCGCGTCGGGGAGTGAAAAACTGTTTTTT
CASSASGSEKLFF
>.|TRBV28|TRBJ1-5|.
TGTGCCAGCAGTTTATCGGGGTATCAGCCCCAGCATTTT
CASSLSGYQPQHF
>TRBD1|TRBV11-2|TRBJ2-7|once
TGTGCCAGCAGCTTAGAGTACAGGGGCGCCTACGAGCAGTACTTC
CASSLEYRGAYEQYF
>TRBD1|TRBV5-4|TRBJ1-1|few
TGTGCCAGCAGCTCCCGGGACAGGGAGAGGGCTTTCTTT
CASSSRDRERAFF
>.|TRBV7-2|TRBJ1-5|.
TGTGCCAGCAGCTTAGGCCGTGGACAGCCCCAGCATTTT
CASSLGRGQPQHF
>.|TRBV7-9|TRBJ1-2|once
TGTGCCAGCAGCATCCCCGGTCCGGGGAACTATGGCTACACCTTC
CASSIPGPGNYGYTF
>.|TRBV5-6|TRBJ2-3|.
TGTGCCAGCAGCTTCGTGTGGGGGAGTAGCGCAGATACGCAGTATTTT
CASSFVWGSSADTQYF
>.|TRBV4-1|TRBJ1-1|once
TGCGCCGCAAGCCGGGACGGAAACACTGAAGCTTTCTTT
CAASRDGNTEAFF
>.|TRBV5-1|TRBJ2-4|.
TGCGCCAGCAGCTTGACGGCCCCGGGGGAGGACATTCAGTACTTC
CASSLTAPGEDIQYF
>.|TRBV4-1|TRBJ1-4|.
TGCGCCAGCAGCCAAGGAAGCGGGGTAAATGAAAAACTGTTTTTT
CASSQGSGVNEKLFF
>.|TRBV18|TRBJ2-1|.
TGTGCCAGCTCACCACCGGGTGGTGAGCAGTTCTTC
CASSPPGGEQFF
>.|TRBV5-1|TRBJ2-1|.
TGCGCCAGCAGCTTGGGGTTCGGCATCCTCGACAATGAGCAGTTCTTC
CASSLGFGILDNEQFF
>.|TRBV7-2|TRBJ1-2|.
.
CASSFGNGYTF
>TRBD2|TRBV6-1|TRBJ2-1|.
TGTGCCAGCAAGAACGTAGCGGGGGGTGGTGAGCAGTTCTTC
CASKNVAGGGEQFF